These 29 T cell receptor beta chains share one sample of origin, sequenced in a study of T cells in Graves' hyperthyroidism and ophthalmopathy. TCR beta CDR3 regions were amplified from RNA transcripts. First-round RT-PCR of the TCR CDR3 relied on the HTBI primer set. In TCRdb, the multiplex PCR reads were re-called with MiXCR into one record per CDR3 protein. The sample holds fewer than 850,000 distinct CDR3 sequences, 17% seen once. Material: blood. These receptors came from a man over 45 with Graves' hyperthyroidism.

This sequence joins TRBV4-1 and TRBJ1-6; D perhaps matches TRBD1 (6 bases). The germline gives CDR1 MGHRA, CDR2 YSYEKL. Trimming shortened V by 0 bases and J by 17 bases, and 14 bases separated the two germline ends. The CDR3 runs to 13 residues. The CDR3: CASSQESRDIIHF. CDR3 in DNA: TGCGCCAGCAGCCAAGAATCAAGGGACATCATCCACTTT.

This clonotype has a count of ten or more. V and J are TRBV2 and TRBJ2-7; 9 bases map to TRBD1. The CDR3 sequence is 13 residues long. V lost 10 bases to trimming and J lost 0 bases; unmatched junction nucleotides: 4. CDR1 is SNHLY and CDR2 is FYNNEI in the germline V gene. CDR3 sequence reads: CATDRGSSYEQYF. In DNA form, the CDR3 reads TGTGCCACCGACAGGGGGAGCTCCTACGAGCAGTACTTC.

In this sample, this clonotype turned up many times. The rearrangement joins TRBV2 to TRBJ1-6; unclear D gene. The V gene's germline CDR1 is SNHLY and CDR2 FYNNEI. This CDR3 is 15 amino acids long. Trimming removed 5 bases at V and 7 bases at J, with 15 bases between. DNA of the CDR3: TGTGCCAGCAGTTACGCGGCAGCTAACAATTCACCCCTCCACTTT. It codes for CASSYAAANNSPLHF. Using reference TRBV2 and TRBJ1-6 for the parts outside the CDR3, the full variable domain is EPEVTQTPSHQVTQMGQEVILRCVPISNHLYFYWYRQILGQKVEFLVSFYNNEISEKSEIFDDQFSVERPDGSNFTLKIRSTKLEDSAMYFCASSYAAANNSPLHFGNGTRLTVT.

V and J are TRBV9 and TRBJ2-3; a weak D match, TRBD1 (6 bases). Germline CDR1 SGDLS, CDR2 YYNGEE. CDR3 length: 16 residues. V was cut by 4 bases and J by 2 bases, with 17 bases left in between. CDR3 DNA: TGTGCCAGCAGCCATGAGGGGGAGACCTCCACAGATACGCAGTATTTT. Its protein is CASSHEGETSTDTQYF.

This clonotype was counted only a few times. CDR3 amino acids: CASSPTGTSNLDEQYF. Written as DNA, the CDR3 is TGCGCCAGCAGCCCAACCGGGACTAGCAATCTGGACGAGCAGTACTTC. V usage is TRBV5-1 and J usage is TRBJ2-7, with 9 positions matching TRBD2. Germline V gene lookup returns CDR1 SGHRS and CDR2 YFSETQ. V lost 4 bases, J lost 5 bases, and 13 bases stayed unmatched. This CDR3 spans 16 amino acids.

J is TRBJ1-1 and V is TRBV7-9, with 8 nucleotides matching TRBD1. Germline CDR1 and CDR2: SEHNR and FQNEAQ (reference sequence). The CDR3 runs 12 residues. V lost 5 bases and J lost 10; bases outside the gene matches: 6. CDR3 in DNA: TGTGCCAGCAGCCAGGACAGGGTAGTAGCTTTCTTT. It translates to CASSQDRVVAFF.

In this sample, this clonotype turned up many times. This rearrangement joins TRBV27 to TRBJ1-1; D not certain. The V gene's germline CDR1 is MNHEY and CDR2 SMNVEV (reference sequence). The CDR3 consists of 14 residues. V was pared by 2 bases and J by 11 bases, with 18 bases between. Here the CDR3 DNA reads TGTGCCAGCAGTTTAGGGGTATTTGCGACTCTGGCTTTCTTT. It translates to CASSLGVFATLAFF.

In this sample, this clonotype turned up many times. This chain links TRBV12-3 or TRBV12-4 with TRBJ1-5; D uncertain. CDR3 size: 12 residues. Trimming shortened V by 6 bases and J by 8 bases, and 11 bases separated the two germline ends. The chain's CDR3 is CASRGYSEPQHF. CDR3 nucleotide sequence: TGTGCCAGCAGAGGCTACTCGGAGCCCCAGCATTTT.

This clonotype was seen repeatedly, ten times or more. CDR3: CASSWTSGNYEQYF. The CDR3 nucleotides are TGTGCCAGCAGTTGGACTAGCGGGAACTACGAGCAGTACTTC. The V and J genes are TRBV27 and TRBJ2-7; 12 nucleotides line up with TRBD2. Germline CDR1 is MNHEY and CDR2 is SMNVEV (reference sequence). The junction had 1 base not matched to a gene; V was cut back by 4 bases and J by 3 bases. The CDR3 is 14 amino acids.

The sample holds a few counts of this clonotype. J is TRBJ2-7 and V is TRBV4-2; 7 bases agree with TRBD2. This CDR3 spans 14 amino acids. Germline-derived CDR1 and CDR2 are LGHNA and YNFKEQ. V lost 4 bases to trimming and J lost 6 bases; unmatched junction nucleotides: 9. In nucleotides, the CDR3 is TGTGCCAGCAGCCCTAGTGAGGGGAGGGGCGAGCAGTACTTC. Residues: CASSPSEGRGEQYF.

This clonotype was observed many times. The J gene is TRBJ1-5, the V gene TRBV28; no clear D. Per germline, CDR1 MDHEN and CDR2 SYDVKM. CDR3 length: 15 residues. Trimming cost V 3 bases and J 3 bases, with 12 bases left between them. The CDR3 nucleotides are TGTGCCAGCAGTTTGGCCGGTCCAAACAATCAGCCCCAGCATTTT. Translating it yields CASSLAGPNNQPQHF.

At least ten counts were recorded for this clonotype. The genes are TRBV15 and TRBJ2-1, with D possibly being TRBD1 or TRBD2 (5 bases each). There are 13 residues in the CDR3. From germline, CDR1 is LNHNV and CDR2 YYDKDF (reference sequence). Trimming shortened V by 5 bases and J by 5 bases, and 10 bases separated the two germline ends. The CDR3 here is CATSGGRDNEQFF. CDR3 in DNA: TGTGCCACCAGCGGGGGTCGGGACAATGAGCAGTTCTTC.

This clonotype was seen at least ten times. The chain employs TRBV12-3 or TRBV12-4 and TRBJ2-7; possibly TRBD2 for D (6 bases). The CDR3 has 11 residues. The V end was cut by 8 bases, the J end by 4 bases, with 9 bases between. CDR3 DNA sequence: TGTGCCAGCGGAGGGGTATACGAGCAGTACTTC. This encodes CASGGVYEQYF.

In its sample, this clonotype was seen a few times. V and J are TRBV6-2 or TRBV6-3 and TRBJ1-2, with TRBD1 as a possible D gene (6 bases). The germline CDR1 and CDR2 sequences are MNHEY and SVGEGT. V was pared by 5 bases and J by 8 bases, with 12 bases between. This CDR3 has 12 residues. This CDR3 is CASSGGAGGYTF. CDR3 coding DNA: TGTGCCAGCAGTGGGGGCGCGGGGGGCTACACCTTC.

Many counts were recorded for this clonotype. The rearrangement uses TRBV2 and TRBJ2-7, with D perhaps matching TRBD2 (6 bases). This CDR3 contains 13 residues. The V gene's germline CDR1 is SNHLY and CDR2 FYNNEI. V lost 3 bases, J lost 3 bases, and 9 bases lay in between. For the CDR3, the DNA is TGTGCCAGCAGTGATGGGACTTACTACGAGCAGTACTTC. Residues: CASSDGTYYEQYF.

The CDR3 DNA sequence: TGCAGTGCTAGAAGAGGGGGTACTTCGGGCGAGCAGTACTTC. Protein: CSARRGGTSGEQYF. The V and J genes are TRBV20-1 and TRBJ2-7; possibly TRBD1 for D (6 bases). This CDR3 spans 14 amino acids. Trimming took off 2 bases at V and 6 bases at J, with 17 bases between the two ends. Germline CDR1 reads DFQATT; CDR2 reads SNEGSKA (reference sequence).

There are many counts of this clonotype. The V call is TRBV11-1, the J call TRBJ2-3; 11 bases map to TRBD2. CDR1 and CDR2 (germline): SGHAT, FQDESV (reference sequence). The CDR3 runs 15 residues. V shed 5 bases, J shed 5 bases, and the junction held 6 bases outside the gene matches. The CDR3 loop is CASSILAGVRDTQYF. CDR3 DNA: TGTGCCAGCAGCATACTAGCGGGAGTGAGAGATACGCAGTATTTT.

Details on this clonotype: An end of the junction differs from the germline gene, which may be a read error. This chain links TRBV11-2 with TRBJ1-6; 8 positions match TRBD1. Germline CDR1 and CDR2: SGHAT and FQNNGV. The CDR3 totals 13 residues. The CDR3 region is CASSADRGLPLHF. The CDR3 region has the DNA TGTGCCAGCAGCGCCGACAGGGGACTACCCCTCCATTTT. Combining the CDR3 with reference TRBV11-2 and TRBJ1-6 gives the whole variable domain EAGVAQSPRYKIIEKRQSVAFWCNPISGHATLYWYQQILGQGPKLLIQFQNNGVVDDSQLPKDRFSAERLKGVDSTLKIQPAKLEDSAVYLCASSADRGLPLHFGNGTRLTVT.

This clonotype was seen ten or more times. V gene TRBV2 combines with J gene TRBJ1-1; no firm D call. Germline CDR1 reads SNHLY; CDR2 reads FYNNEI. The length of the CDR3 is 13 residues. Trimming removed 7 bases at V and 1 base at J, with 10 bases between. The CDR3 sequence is CASTVRQNTEAFF. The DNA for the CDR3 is TGTGCCAGCACGGTCAGGCAGAACACTGAAGCTTTCTTT.

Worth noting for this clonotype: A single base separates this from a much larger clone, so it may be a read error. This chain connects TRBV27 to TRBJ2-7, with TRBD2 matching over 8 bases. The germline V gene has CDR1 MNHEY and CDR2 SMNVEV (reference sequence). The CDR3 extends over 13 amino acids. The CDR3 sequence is CASSFREGYERYF. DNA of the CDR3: TGTGCCAGCAGTTTCCGGGAGGGCTACGAGCGGTACTTC.

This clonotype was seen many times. In DNA, the CDR3 is TGTGCCATCAGTGAAGACAGGGCGTCCGGGGAGCTGTTTTTT. Amino acids: CAISEDRASGELFF. The gene calls are TRBV10-3 and TRBJ2-2; 7 positions match TRBD1. This CDR3 contains 14 residues. V trimming: 3 bases; J trimming: 6 bases; junction bases outside the gene matches: 4. Germline CDR1 and CDR2: ENHRY and SYGVKD.

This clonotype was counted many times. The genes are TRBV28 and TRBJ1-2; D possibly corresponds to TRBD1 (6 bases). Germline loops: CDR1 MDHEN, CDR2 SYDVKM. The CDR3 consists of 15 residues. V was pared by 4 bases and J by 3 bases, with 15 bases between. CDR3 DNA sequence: TGTGCCAGCAGTTCCACGCCAAGGACAGACTATGGCTACACCTTC. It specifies CASSSTPRTDYGYTF.

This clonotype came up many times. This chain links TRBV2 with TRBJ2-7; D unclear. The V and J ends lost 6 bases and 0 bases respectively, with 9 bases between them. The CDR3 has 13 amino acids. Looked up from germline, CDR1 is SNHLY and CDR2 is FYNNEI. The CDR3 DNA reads TGTGCCAGCAGAGTCGGAAGCTCCTACGAGCAGTACTTC. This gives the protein CASRVGSSYEQYF.

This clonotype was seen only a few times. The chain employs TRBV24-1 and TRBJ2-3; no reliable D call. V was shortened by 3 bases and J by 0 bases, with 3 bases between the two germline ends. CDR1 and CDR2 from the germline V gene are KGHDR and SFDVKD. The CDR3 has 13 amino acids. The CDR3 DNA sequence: TGTGCCACCAGTGATACAAGCACAGATACGCAGTATTTT. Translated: CATSDTSTDTQYF.

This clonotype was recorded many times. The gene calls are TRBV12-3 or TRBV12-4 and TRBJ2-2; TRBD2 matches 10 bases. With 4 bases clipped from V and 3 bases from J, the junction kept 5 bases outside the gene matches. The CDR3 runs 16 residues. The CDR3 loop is CASSSTSGKYTGELFF. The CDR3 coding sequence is TGTGCCAGCAGTTCAACTAGCGGGAAGTACACCGGGGAGCTGTTTTTT.

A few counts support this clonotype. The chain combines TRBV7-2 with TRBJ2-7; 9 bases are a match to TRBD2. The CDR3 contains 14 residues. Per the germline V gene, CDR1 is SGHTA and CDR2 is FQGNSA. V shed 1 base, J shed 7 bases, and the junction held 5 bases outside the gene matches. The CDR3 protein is CASSLEGLALEQYF. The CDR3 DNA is TGTGCCAGCAGCTTAGAGGGACTAGCCCTAGAGCAGTACTTC.

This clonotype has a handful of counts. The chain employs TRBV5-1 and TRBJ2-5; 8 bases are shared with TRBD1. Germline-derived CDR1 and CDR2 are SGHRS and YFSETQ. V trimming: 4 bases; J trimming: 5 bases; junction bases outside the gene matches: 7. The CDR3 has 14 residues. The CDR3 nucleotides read TGCGCCAGCAGCGAACGGACAGGGTGGGAGACCCAGTACTTC. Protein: CASSERTGWETQYF.

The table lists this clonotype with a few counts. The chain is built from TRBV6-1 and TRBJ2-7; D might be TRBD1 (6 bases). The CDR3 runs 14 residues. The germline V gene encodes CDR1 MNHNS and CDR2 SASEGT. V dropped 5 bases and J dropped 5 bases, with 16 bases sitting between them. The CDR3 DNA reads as TGTGCCAGCAGTAGAACCCCACAGGGTAACGAGCAGTACTTC. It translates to CASSRTPQGNEQYF.

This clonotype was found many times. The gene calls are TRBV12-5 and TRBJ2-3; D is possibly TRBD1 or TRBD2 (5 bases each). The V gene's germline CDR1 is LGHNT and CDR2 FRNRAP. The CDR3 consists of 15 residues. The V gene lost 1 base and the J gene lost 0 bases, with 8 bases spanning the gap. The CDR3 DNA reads TGTGCTAGTGGTTTGGGGGGGAGTAGCACAGATACGCAGTATTTT. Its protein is CASGLGGSSTDTQYF.